This TCR delta chain came from a study of gamma-delta chains in newborns, infants, children. Study-wide context: Polyclonal expansion of innate γδ T cells after birth follows microbial exposure.

This CDR3 has 24 residues. In germline, CDR1 is GEAIGNYY, CDR2 EKD. The J segment lost 0 bases and the V segment lost 0 bases, leaving 21 bases of the junction unmatched. TCRdb re-processed the reads using CATT. The sample carries roughly 3,500 delta-chain clones, 1.9% recorded once. In this sample, this clone is medium-sized (0.01 to 0.1%). Sequenced material: blood. The clonotype was recovered from a child who was a newborn, infant or young child, either healthy, febrile or measles-vaccinated (not recorded which). This chain joins TRDV2 and TRDJ3, with TRDD3 matching 8 bases. The CDR3 sequence is CACDTGGRTGGPGISSWDTRQMFF. In nucleotides, the CDR3 is TGTGCCTGTGACACCGGAGGAAGGACTGGGGGTCCCGGAATATCCTCCTGGGACACCCGACAGATGTTTTTC.